This TCR beta chain was retrieved from a study of blood T cell repertoires in COVID-19. Study overall: COVID-19 samples, acute and convalescent, were from the United States, Italy and Spain.

Measured with immunoSEQ multiplex PCR; TCRdb has only the in-frame clones, and not every one. The sample contains 340,000 or so clones, around 83% of which appear only once. Germline CDR1 reads SEHNR; CDR2 reads FQNEAQ (reference sequence). V was clipped by 4 bases and J by 8 bases; unmatched bases: 10. This CDR3 contains 15 residues. The sequenced sample consisted of peripheral blood. V is TRBV7-9 and J is TRBJ1-4; 7 bases are a match to TRBD1. The sequence was obtained from a man aged 30-40 years with active or convalescent COVID-19. CDR3 amino acids: CASSSLTGLVEKLFF. In DNA form, the CDR3 reads TGTGCCAGCAGCTCGTTGACAGGGTTGGTAGAAAAACTGTTTTTT.